Following are 13 T cell receptor beta chains from one sample sequenced in a study of early T cells in non-severe SARS-CoV-2 infection. TCRdb independently ran MiXCR on the 5' RACE reads; one entry per CDR3 protein. The sample has around 77,000 distinct CDR3 sequences, about 5% seen once. This specimen consisted of whole blood, obtained at baseline. These receptors all come from an adult who was a healthcare worker with PCR-confirmed SARS-CoV-2 infection or an uninfected control (not recorded which).

This clonotype was picked up many times. The chain is built from TRBV7-9 and TRBJ1-1; D unresolved. This CDR3 has 13 amino acids. V gave up 4 bases and J gave up 11 bases, with 17 bases separating them. Germline V gene lookup returns CDR1 SEHNR and CDR2 FQNEAQ (reference sequence). The CDR3 DNA reads TGTGCCAGCAGCTCCGAAGCAACCCGTGTTGCTTTCTTT. Translating gives CASSSEATRVAFF.

At least ten counts were recorded for this clonotype. J is TRBJ2-1 and V is TRBV10-3; the D gene could be TRBD1 or TRBD2 (5 bases each). The germline CDR1 and CDR2 sequences are ENHRY and SYGVKD. The CDR3 spans 15 residues. V shed 10 bases and J shed 6 bases, with 22 bases lying between them. The CDR3 reads CATAPRGDRANEQFF. The CDR3 DNA reads TGTGCCACCGCGCCCCGAGGGGACCGCGCCAATGAGCAGTTCTTC.

This clonotype appeared a few times. The chain is built from TRBV7-2 and TRBJ2-3, with TRBD2 identical over 15 bases. The CDR3 covers 17 residues. The V gene end was trimmed by 4 bases and the J gene end by 6 bases; junction bases not matched to a gene: 8. From germline, CDR1 is SGHTA and CDR2 FQGNSA. This chain's CDR3 is CASSWTSGRAPRDTQYF. CDR3 in DNA: TGTGCCAGCAGCTGGACTAGCGGGAGGGCTCCCAGGGATACGCAGTATTTT.

At least ten counts were recorded for this clonotype. This CDR3 reads CASSKVGRSGNTIYF. The CDR3 bases are TGTGCCAGCAGCAAAGTCGGCAGGTCTGGAAACACCATATATTTT. V and J are TRBV21-1 and TRBJ1-3. TRBV21-1 is tagged as a pseudogene. CDR3 length: 15 residues.

This sequence joins TRBV18 and TRBJ2-1; either TRBD1 or TRBD2 may fit D (6 bases each). CDR1 and CDR2 from the germline V gene are KGHSH and LQKENI. This CDR3 has 18 residues. Trimming left V 1 base short and J 1 base short, with 17 bases between. Here the CDR3 reads CASSPRTGSRGSYNEQFF. The CDR3 DNA is TGTGCCAGCTCACCACGTACCGGGAGCAGGGGATCCTACAATGAGCAGTTCTTC.

This clonotype showed up just a few times. V usage is TRBV7-9 and J usage is TRBJ2-7; D might be TRBD1 or TRBD2, each matching 5 bases. There are 15 residues in the CDR3. Trimming removed 0 bases from V and 4 bases from J, with 13 bases in between. Germline CDR1 reads SEHNR; CDR2 reads FQNEAQ (reference sequence). The CDR3 region has the DNA TGTGCCAGCAGCTTAGCGATGGGGGTTTTATACGAGCAGTACTTC. Translation: CASSLAMGVLYEQYF.

The chain recombines TRBV5-5 with TRBJ2-6, with D possibly matching TRBD1 (6 bases). This CDR3 is 12 amino acids long. Germline lookup yields CDR1 SGHKS and CDR2 YYEKEE (reference sequence). Trimming removed 7 bases from V and 4 bases from J, with 6 bases in between. This CDR3 is CASGTGANVLTF. CDR3 nucleotide sequence: TGTGCCAGCGGGACAGGGGCCAACGTCCTGACTTTC.

The table lists this clonotype with many counts. CDR3 in DNA: TGCAGCGTTTACGTGGAGTTGCACGAGCAGTACTTC. It translates to CSVYVELHEQYF. The chain carries TRBV29-1 and TRBJ2-7, with no clear D. Looked up from germline, CDR1 is SQVTM and CDR2 is ANQGSEA. The CDR3 contains 12 residues. V was clipped by 5 bases and J by 5 bases, with 13 bases between them.

This clonotype was recorded many times. V is TRBV11-3 and J is TRBJ2-1; D is uncertain. Germline V gene data show CDR1 as SGHNT and CDR2 as YENEEA. Trimming left V 2 bases short and J 6 bases short, with 8 bases between. This CDR3 spans 13 amino acids. The CDR3 DNA sequence: TGTGCCAGCAGCTTAAGACCTCTCAATGAGCAGTTCTTC. Its protein product is CASSLRPLNEQFF.

This clonotype was seen many times. The V and J genes are TRBV9 and TRBJ1-6; 8 bases map to TRBD1. Germline trimming cut 2 bases from V and 10 bases from J; bases unmatched to any gene: 5. The CDR3 sequence is 14 residues long. Germline values: CDR1 SGDLS, CDR2 YYNGEE. CDR3 loop: CASSVDRGRSPLHF. CDR3 nucleotides: TGTGCCAGCAGCGTCGACAGGGGACGGTCACCCCTCCACTTT. The entire variable domain, with the rest obtained from reference TRBV9 and TRBJ1-6, is as follows: DSGVTQTPKHLITATGQRVTLRCSPRSGDLSVYWYQQSLDQGLQFLIQYYNGEERAKGNILERFSAQQFPDLHSELNLSSLELGDSALYFCASSVDRGRSPLHFGNGTRLTVT.

This clonotype has a handful of counts. The rearrangement links TRBV5-1 to TRBJ2-1; D possibly corresponds to TRBD1 (5 bases). V lost 3 bases to trimming and J lost 4 bases, with 8 bases between them. CDR1 and CDR2 from the germline V gene are SGHRS and YFSETQ. The CDR3 extends over 13 amino acids. The DNA for the CDR3 is TGCGCCAGCAGCTCAGGGCTATACAATGAGCAGTTCTTC. Encoded protein: CASSSGLYNEQFF.

In its sample, this clonotype was seen many times. V and J are TRBV11-2 and TRBJ2-3, with 7 positions matching TRBD2. CDR1 and CDR2 (germline): SGHAT, FQNNGV. J was trimmed by 5 bases and V by 10 bases; bases with no gene match: 6. CDR3 length equals 12 residues. The DNA of the CDR3 is TGTGCCACACGGGACTACCTAGATACGCAGTATTTT. This translates into CATRDYLDTQYF.

This clonotype was counted at least ten times. In DNA form, the CDR3 reads TGTGCCAGCAGTTTAGTTGGTAGCACCGAGCAGTACTTC. This translates into CASSLVGSTEQYF. The chain recombines TRBV12-3 or TRBV12-4 with TRBJ2-7, with D unclear. The CDR3 is made up of 13 amino acids. Trimming took off 1 base at V and 6 bases at J, with 10 bases between the two ends.